At least ten counts were recorded for the clone carrying this T cell receptor (beta chain). Its specificity is not known. Each CDR3 protein is one row after TCRdb ran MiXCR on the reads. The sample shows approximately 260,000 distinct CDR3 sequences, about 15% of them seen only once. This specimen belongs to a study of T cell repertoires in cytomegalovirus infection. The CDR3 is 17 residues long. Trimming cost V 2 bases and J 1 base; bases outside gene matches: 7. Germline lookup yields CDR1 MGHRA and CDR2 YSYEKL. Study outcomes and limitations: Pooled public TCR beta family frequency picked out CMV carriers with the relevant HLA.

Sequenced input: CD8+ T cells from PBMCs. This clonotype originated in a human donor in good health (CMV status not recorded). Some clones in this sample may be carry-over from other donors' samples. J is TRBJ2-2 and V is TRBV4-1; 7 bases are a match to TRBD1. The CDR3 spells CASSQRPPGGNTGELFF. In DNA form, the CDR3 reads TGCGCCAGCAGCCAAAGACCGCCAGGGGGGAACACCGGGGAGCTGTTTTTT.